Below, 15 T cell receptor beta chains from the same sample are listed, as sequenced in a study of Tregs in tolerant kidney transplant recipients. The antigens of these receptors remain unknown. Sequencing was performed with immunoSEQ multiplex PCR; in TCRdb, only in-frame clones are kept and a portion is missing. The data show roughly 1,800 clones, with roughly 70% seen just once and 4.4% held by the top ten. Material: CD8+ T cells from blood cultured with allogeneic cells. All receptors derive from a human donor in good health.

The V gene is TRBV7-6, the J gene TRBJ2-3; no firm D call. The CDR3 loop spans 15 amino acids. V was pared by 5 bases and J by 0 bases, with 12 bases between. CDR1 and CDR2 (germline): SGHVS, FNYEAQ. For the CDR3, the DNA is TGTGCCAGCAGCCCAGAGATAGGTAGCACAGATACGCAGTATTTT. Protein: CASSPEIGSTDTQYF.

This clone was seen only a few times. CDR3: CAISESVTEQYF. The CDR3 region has the DNA TGTGCCATCAGTGAGTCTGTCACCGAGCAGTACTTC. The chain has TRBV10-3 and TRBJ2-7; D not resolved. This CDR3 comprises 12 residues. V was clipped by 0 bases and J by 6 bases, with 6 bases between them. Germline loops: CDR1 ENHRY, CDR2 SYGVKD.

The genes are TRBV7-2 and TRBJ2-7; D remains ambiguous. Germline CDR1 SGHTA, CDR2 FQGNSA. The length of the CDR3 is 16 residues. V lost 2 bases and J 0 bases, leaving 14 bases between the germline ends. The CDR3 loop reads CASSLIGMINSYEQYF. Written as DNA, the CDR3 is TGTGCCAGCAGCTTAATTGGGATGATAAACTCCTACGAGCAGTACTTC.

This clone was counted between two and nine times. The chain has TRBV4-1 and TRBJ1-5; the D is unclear. The V end lost 1 base, the J end lost 6 bases, and 7 bases lay between the germline ends. Germline V gene data show CDR1 as MGHRA and CDR2 as YSYEKL. The CDR3 runs to 13 residues. The CDR3 nucleotides are TGCGCCAGCAGCCAAGTACTAAGTCAGCCCCAGCATTTT. This sequence encodes CASSQVLSQPQHF.

The chain links TRBV2 to TRBJ2-3; the match to TRBD2 covers 12 bases. Germline V gene lookup returns CDR1 SNHLY and CDR2 FYNNEI. This CDR3 region has 16 residues. The V gene end was trimmed by 9 bases and the J gene end by 8 bases; junction bases not matched to a gene: 15. This CDR3 is CASGGGTSGPWGTQYF. The DNA for the CDR3 is TGTGCCAGTGGGGGCGGGACTAGCGGGCCGTGGGGTACGCAGTATTTT.

The chain links TRBV29-1 to TRBJ2-5; D remains ambiguous. The CDR3 runs 12 residues. Trimming removed 0 bases at V and 3 bases at J, with 5 bases between. Germline CDR1 and CDR2: SQVTM and ANQGSEA. CDR3 DNA: TGCAGCGTTGAAGAGGCAGAAGAGACCCAGTACTTC. It encodes CSVEEAEETQYF.

V and J are TRBV4-1 and TRBJ1-2; D is unresolved. Germline V gene sequence: CDR1 MGHRA, CDR2 YSYEKL. The CDR3 loop spans 15 amino acids. V gave up 1 base and J gave up 2 bases, with 11 bases separating them. The CDR3 nucleotides read TGCGCCAGCAGCCAAGGCAGTGGTGAGAACTATGGCTACACCTTC. Its translation is CASSQGSGENYGYTF.

The chain joins TRBV27 to TRBJ1-1; D is uncertain. Trimming shortened V by 5 bases and J by 2 bases, and 12 bases separated the two germline ends. CDR3 length: 14 amino acids. In germline, CDR1 is MNHEY, CDR2 SMNVEV (reference sequence). The CDR3: CASSPGGGNTEAFF. The CDR3 DNA reads as TGTGCCAGCAGTCCCGGCGGAGGTAACACTGAAGCTTTCTTT.

This chain joins TRBV13 and TRBJ1-5; 7 nucleotides align to TRBD1. The junction had 3 bases not matched to a gene; V was cut back by 3 bases and J by 4 bases. This CDR3 region has 14 residues. CDR1 and CDR2 (germline): PRHDT, FYEKMQ (reference sequence). CDR3 protein: CASSLSGGNQPQHF. Here the CDR3 DNA reads TGTGCCAGCAGCTTGTCAGGGGGAAATCAGCCCCAGCATTTT. The complete variable domain, with remaining parts taken from reference TRBV13 and TRBJ1-5, reads AAGVIQSPRHLIKEKRETATLKCYPIPRHDTVYWYQQGPGQDPQFLISFYEKMQSDKGSIPDRFSAQQFSDYHSELNMSSLELGDSALYFCASSLSGGNQPQHFGDGTRLSIL.

V and J are TRBV5-1 and TRBJ1-1; 8 bases align to TRBD1. In germline, CDR1 is SGHRS, CDR2 YFSETQ. V was pared by 2 bases and J by 4 bases, with 7 bases of the junction left unmatched. The CDR3 contains 15 residues. The CDR3 region has the DNA TGCGCCAGCAGCTTCTGGACAGGGAGGTCCACTGAAGCTTTCTTT. Amino acid sequence: CASSFWTGRSTEAFF.

CDR3: CASRNPAYNEQFF. DNA for the CDR3: TGTGCCAGCAGAAATCCAGCCTACAATGAGCAGTTCTTC. This chain connects TRBV6-1 to TRBJ2-1; D call uncertain. CDR1 and CDR2 from the germline V gene are MNHNS and SASEGT. V lost 6 bases and J 2 bases, leaving 8 bases between the germline ends. There are 13 residues in the CDR3.

The rearrangement links TRBV30 to TRBJ1-2; a weak D match, TRBD1 (5 bases). Germline loops: CDR1 GTSNPN, CDR2 SVGIG (reference sequence). V dropped 4 bases and J dropped 6 bases, with 15 bases sitting between them. The CDR3 contains 13 residues. This CDR3 is CAWTVTWGDGYTF. DNA for the CDR3: TGTGCCTGGACCGTAACTTGGGGGGATGGCTACACCTTC.

The gene calls are TRBV6-9 and TRBJ2-2; no clear D. CDR3 length equals 13 residues. Between the trimmed V and J ends, which lost 3 bases and 1 base, there was a span of 3 bases. Germline assignment: CDR1 MNHGY and CDR2 SVAAGI. CDR3 nucleotide sequence: TGTGCCAGCAGTTACTTGAACACCGGGGAGCTGTTTTTT. Protein product: CASSYLNTGELFF.

V is TRBV5-5 and J is TRBJ1-1; D not resolved. Per the germline V gene, CDR1 is SGHKS and CDR2 is YYEKEE (reference sequence). V was shortened by 1 base and J by 5 bases, with 15 bases between the two germline ends. The CDR3 contains 15 residues. CDR3 in amino acids: CASSLFLPLGTEAFF. The CDR3 DNA is TGTGCCAGCAGCTTGTTTCTCCCTTTGGGGACTGAAGCTTTCTTT.

This clone was seen only once. V gene TRBV2 combines with J gene TRBJ2-1; 7 bases align to TRBD2. The CDR3 totals 15 residues. Germline lookup yields CDR1 SNHLY and CDR2 FYNNEI. With 3 bases clipped from V and 5 bases from J, the junction kept 7 bases outside the gene matches. The CDR3 here is CASSEYGGLNNEQFF. As DNA, the CDR3 is TGTGCCAGCAGTGAGTACGGGGGGTTGAACAATGAGCAGTTCTTC.